One T cell receptor beta chain is described in this entry. Its specificity is unknown. This CDR3 has 10 residues. Germline CDR1 reads SGHTA; CDR2 reads FQGTGA. V was cut by 4 bases and J by 6 bases, with 4 bases left in between. The source of the sample is a study of CD8 T cells in ankylosing spondylitis. Quantitative molecular-barcoded 5'-RACE generated the TCR beta libraries. TCRdb recomputed calls from the 5' RACE reads with MiXCR, one row per CDR3 protein. The table includes about 340,000 distinct CDR3 sequences, approximately 8% detected once. Findings and caveats of the study: A motif of several highly homologous TCR beta variants was seen as apparently characteristic of ankylosing spondylitis blood. Before this, some motif variants had been reported in reactive arthritis synovial fluid and blood. Relatively rare in peripheral blood, disease-linked clones were also CD8+. Disease-linked clones were reportedly significantly enriched in matched ankylosing spondylitis synovial fluid.

V and J are TRBV7-3 and TRBJ2-7; D unclear. Input material: blood, either unsorted or a sorted T cell fraction (not recorded which). The receptor's source is a male donor with ankylosing spondylitis. The CDR3: CASSCCEQYF. CDR3 DNA: TGTGCCAGCAGCTGTTGCGAGCAGTACTTC.